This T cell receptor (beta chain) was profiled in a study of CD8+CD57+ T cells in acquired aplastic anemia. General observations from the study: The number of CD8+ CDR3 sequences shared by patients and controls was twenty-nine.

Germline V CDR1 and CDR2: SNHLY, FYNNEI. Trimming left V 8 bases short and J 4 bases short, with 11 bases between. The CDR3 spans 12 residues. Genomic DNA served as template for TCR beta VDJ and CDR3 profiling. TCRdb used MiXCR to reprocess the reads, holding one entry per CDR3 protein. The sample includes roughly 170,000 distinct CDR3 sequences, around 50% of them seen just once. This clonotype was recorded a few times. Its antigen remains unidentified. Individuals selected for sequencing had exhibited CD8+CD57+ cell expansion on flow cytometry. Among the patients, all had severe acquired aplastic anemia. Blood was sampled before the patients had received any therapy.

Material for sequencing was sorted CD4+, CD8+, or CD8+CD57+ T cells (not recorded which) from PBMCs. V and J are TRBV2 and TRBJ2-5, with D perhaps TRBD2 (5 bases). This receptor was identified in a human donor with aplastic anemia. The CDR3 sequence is CASGGSGETQYF. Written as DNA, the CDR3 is TGTGCCAGCGGCGGGTCCGGAGAGACCCAGTACTTC.